This TCR beta chain was found in a study of T cells in narcolepsy. Study observations and caveats: Healthy controls reportedly lacked the autoreactive clonotypes serially found in patients' blood. Autoreactive clone sequences were missing from some blood memory CD4+ repertoires.

Sequencing was performed with immunoSEQ multiplex PCR; in TCRdb, only in-frame clones are kept and a portion is missing. The table includes tens of thousands of clones, roughly nine tenths detected once. With regard to this clone: No antigen is known for it.

This clonotype was sampled from a human donor with narcolepsy. The sequenced sample consisted of CD45RA- memory CD4+ T cells from PBMCs.

This chain's CDR3 is CASGRGTGAGFYGYTF. In DNA, the CDR3 is TGTGCTAGTGGCAGGGGGACAGGCGCAGGCTTCTATGGCTACACCTTC. This sequence joins TRBV12-5 and TRBJ1-2; 8 bases fit TRBD1. The CDR3 totals 16 residues. Trimming at V came to 6 bases and at J to 4 bases, leaving 13 bases not matched to a gene. Germline V gene lookup returns CDR1 LGHNT and CDR2 FRNRAP.